This TCR beta chain comes out of a study of siplizumab effects on memory and regulatory T cells. Study results and caveats: Unstimulated subsets contained matches for only a minor fraction of alloreactive clones. Naive T cells looked more diverse than memory cells, and they looked like major contributors to the alloresponse. Siplizumab significantly decreased alloreactive sequences from unstimulated CD4+ memory cells.

Each sample yielded 90,000 to 100,000 assayed TCR templates. Produced via immunoSEQ multiplex PCR; TCRdb's table is partial and in-frame only. The sample holds 75,000 to 100,000 clones, roughly 94% seen once. This CDR3 spans 14 amino acids. Germline V gene lookup returns CDR1 ENHRY and CDR2 SYGVKD. V was clipped by 2 bases and J by 1 base, with 8 bases between them. Note on this clone: Its target is unknown.

The origin of this receptor is a human donor in good health. Sequencing was performed on non-Treg CD4+ T cells sorted from blood. The J gene is TRBJ1-1, the V gene TRBV10-3, with D tentatively TRBD1 (5 bases). The CDR3 loop is CAISEATENTEAFF. Here the CDR3 DNA reads TGTGCCATCAGTGAGGCGACAGAGAACACTGAAGCTTTCTTT.